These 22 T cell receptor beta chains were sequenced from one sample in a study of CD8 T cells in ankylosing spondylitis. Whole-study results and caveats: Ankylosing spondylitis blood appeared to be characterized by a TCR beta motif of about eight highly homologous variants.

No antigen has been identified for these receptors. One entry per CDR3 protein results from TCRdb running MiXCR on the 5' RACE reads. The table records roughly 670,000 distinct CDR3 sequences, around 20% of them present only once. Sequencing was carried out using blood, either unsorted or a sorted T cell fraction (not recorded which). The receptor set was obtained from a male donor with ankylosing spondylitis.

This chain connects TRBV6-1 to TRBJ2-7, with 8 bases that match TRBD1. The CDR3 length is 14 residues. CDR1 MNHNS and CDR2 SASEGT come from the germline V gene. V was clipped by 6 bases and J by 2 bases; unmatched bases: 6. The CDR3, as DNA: TGTGCCAGCAGGTTGGGACAGGCGCCCTACGAGCAGTACTTC. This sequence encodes CASRLGQAPYEQYF.

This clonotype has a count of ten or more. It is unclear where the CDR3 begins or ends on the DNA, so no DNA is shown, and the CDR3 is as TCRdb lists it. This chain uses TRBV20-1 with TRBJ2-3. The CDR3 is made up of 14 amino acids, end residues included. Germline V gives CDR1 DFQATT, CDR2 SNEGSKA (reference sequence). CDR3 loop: CSASLETGVIRSIF.

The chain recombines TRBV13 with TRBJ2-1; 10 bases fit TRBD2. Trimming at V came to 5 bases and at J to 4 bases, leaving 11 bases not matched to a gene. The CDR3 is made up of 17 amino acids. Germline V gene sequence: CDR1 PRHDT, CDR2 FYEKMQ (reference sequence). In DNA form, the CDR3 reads TGTGCCAGCAGCCGAAAGATTGGACTAGCGGCATACAATGAGCAGTTCTTC. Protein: CASSRKIGLAAYNEQFF.

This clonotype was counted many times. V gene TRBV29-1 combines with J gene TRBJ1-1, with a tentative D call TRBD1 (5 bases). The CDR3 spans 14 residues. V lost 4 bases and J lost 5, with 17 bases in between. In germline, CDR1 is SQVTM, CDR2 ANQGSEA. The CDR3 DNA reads TGCAGCGTTGCCCCGGGGGGGGGTCTTACTGAAGCTTTCTTT. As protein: CSVAPGGGLTEAFF.

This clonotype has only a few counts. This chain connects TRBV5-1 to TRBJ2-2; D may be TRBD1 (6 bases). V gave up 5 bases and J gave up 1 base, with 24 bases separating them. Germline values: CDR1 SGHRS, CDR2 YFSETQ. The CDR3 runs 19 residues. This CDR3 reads CASSQNTGFGTRNTGELFF. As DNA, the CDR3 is TGCGCCAGCAGTCAAAACACGGGATTCGGGACAAGGAACACCGGGGAGCTGTTTTTT.

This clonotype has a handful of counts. DNA of the CDR3: TGTGCCAGCAGTCCAATAACAGGGGGGGTGTCCGAGCAGTACTTC. Translating gives CASSPITGGVSEQYF. This chain joins TRBV27 and TRBJ2-7; D may be TRBD1 (8 bases). The CDR3 is 15 amino acids. Germline loops: CDR1 MNHEY, CDR2 SMNVEV (reference sequence). V shed 5 bases and J shed 6 bases, with 20 bases lying between them.

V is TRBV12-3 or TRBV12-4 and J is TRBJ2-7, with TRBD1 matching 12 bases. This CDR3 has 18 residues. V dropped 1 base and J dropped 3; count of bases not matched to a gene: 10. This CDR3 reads CASSLERGGTGGLYEQYF. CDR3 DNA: TGTGCCAGCAGTTTAGAAAGGGGCGGGACAGGGGGCCTCTACGAGCAGTACTTC.

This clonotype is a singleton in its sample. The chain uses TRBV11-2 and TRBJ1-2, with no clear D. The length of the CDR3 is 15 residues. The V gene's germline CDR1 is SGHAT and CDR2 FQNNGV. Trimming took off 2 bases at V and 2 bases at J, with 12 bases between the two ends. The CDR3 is CASSLTSGPNYGYTF. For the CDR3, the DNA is TGTGCCAGCAGCTTAACATCAGGCCCCAACTATGGCTACACCTTC. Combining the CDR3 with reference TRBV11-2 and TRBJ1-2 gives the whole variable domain EAGVAQSPRYKIIEKRQSVAFWCNPISGHATLYWYQQILGQGPKLLIQFQNNGVVDDSQLPKDRFSAERLKGVDSTLKIQPAKLEDSAVYLCASSLTSGPNYGYTFGSGTRLTVV.

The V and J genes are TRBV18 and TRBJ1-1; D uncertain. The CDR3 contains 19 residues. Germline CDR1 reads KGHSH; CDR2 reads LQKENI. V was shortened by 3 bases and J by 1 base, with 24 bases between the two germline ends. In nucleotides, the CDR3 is TGTGCCAGCTCACCTGCCCCCGAACAGAGCCCTTTCTGGAACACTGAAGCTTTCTTT. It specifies CASSPAPEQSPFWNTEAFF.

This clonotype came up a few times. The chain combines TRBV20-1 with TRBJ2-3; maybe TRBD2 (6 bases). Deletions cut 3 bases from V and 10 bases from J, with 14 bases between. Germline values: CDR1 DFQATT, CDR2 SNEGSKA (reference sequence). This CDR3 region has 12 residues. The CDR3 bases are TGCAGTGCTAGCCCTGCGTCGGGGGCGCAGTATTTT. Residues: CSASPASGAQYF.

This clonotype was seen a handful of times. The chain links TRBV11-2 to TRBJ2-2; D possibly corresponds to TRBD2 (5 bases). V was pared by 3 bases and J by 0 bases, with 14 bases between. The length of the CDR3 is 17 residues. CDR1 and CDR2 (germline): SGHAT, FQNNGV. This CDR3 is CASSFVLAIPNTGELFF. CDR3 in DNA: TGTGCCAGCAGCTTCGTCCTAGCCATACCGAACACCGGGGAGCTGTTTTTT.

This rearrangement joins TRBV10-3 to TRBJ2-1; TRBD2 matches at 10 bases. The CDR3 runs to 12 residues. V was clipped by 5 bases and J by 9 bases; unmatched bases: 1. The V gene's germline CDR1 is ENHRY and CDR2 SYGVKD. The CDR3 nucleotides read TGTGCCATCAGTCTAGCGGGAGCTGAGCAGTTCTTC. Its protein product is CAISLAGAEQFF.

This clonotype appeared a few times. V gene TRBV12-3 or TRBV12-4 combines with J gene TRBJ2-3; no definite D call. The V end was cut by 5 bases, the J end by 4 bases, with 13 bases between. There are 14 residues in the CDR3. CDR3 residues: CASSPDLGSDTQYF. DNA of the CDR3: TGTGCCAGCAGTCCGGACCTAGGTTCAGATACGCAGTATTTT.

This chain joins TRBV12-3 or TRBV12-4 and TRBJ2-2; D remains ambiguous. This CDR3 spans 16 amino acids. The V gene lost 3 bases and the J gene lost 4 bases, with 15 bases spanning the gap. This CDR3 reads CASSFGVPWGTGELFF. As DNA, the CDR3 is TGTGCCAGCAGTTTTGGGGTACCCTGGGGCACCGGGGAGCTGTTTTTT.

CDR3 DNA sequence: TGCGCCAGCAGCCTCAAATACAGGGCGAACACTGAAGCTTTCTTT. As protein: CASSLKYRANTEAFF. V and J are TRBV4-3 and TRBJ1-1, with a tentative D call TRBD1 (6 bases). The CDR3 runs 15 residues. Germline values: CDR1 LGHNA, CDR2 YSLEER. Trimming cost V 4 bases and J 1 base, with 13 bases left between them.

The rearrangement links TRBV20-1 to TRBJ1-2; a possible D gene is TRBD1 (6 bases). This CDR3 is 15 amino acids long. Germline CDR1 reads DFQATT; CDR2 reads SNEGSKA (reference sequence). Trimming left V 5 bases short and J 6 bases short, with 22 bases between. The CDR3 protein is CSAGRGQPRRDGYTF. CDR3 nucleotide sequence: TGCAGTGCTGGGAGGGGACAACCTCGGCGAGATGGCTACACCTTC.

The CDR3 region has the DNA TGTGCCAGCAGCCCCCGACAGGGCGACTATGGCTACACCTTC. This codes for CASSPRQGDYGYTF. V usage is TRBV7-9 and J usage is TRBJ1-2, with 7 nucleotides matching TRBD1. The V segment lost 5 bases and the J segment 3 bases; nucleotides outside the gene matches: 6. Germline lookup yields CDR1 SEHNR and CDR2 FQNEAQ (reference sequence). This CDR3 is built from 14 residues.

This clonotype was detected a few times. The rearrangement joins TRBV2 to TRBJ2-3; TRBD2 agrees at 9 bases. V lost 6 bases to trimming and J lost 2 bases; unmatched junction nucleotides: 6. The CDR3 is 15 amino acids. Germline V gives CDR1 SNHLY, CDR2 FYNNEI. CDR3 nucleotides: TGTGCCAGCAGGGCACGGACTAGCGACACAGATACGCAGTATTTT. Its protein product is CASRARTSDTDTQYF.

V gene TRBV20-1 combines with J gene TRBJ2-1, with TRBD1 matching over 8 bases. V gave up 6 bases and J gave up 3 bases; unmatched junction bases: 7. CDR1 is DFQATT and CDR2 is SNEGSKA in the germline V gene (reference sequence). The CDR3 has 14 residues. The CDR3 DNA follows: TGCAGTGCCTCGGACAGGGTCGACTACAATGAGCAGTTCTTC. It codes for CSASDRVDYNEQFF.

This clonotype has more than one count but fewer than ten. In DNA form, the CDR3 reads TGTGCCAGCAGTCCGGACCTTTTGGGGTACAATGAGCAGTTCTTC. Translated, it gives CASSPDLLGYNEQFF. V and J are TRBV12-3 or TRBV12-4 and TRBJ2-1; D not resolved. The CDR3 extends over 15 amino acids. Deletions cut 5 bases from V and 4 bases from J, with 15 bases between.

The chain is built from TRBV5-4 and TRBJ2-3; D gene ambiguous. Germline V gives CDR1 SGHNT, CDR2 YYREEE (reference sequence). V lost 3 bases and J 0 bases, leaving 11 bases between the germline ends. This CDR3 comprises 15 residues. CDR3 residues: CASSSRKGSTDTQYF. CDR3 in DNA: TGTGCCAGCAGCTCCAGGAAGGGAAGCACAGATACGCAGTATTTT.

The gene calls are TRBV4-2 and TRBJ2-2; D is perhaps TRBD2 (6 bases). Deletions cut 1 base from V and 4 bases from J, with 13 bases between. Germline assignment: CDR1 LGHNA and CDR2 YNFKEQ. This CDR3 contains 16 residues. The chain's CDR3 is CASSQVSSAITGELFF. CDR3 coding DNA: TGTGCCAGCAGCCAAGTTTCTAGCGCCATCACCGGGGAGCTGTTTTTT.